This record covers a single T cell receptor (beta chain). This CDR3 is built from 11 residues. In germline, CDR1 is SGHDN, CDR2 FVKESK. The ends were cut back, 5 bases at V and 4 bases at J, with 6 bases in the middle. This sample is part of a study of cytomegalovirus exposure and HLA in healthy donors. The PCR made use of 60 Vbeta and 13 Jbeta primers. Data came from immunoSEQ multiplex PCR; TCRdb stores just in-frame clones and leaves some out. This sample carries about 220,000 clones, 76% of them seen once, and the ten largest clones take roughly 0.6%. The rearrangement joins TRBV14 to TRBJ2-7; D ambiguous. The sequence came from a man between 18 and 29 years old in good health and CMV-seronegative. Source material: PBMCs. For the CDR3, the DNA is TGTGCCAGCAGCATTAATTACGAGCAGTACTTC. This encodes CASSINYEQYF.